The clone carrying this TCR beta chain was picked up many times. This sample was included in a study of T cells in Graves' hyperthyroidism and ophthalmopathy. CDR1 and CDR2 (germline): SGHAT, FQNNGV. The J segment lost 0 bases and the V segment lost 0 bases, leaving 6 bases of the junction unmatched. The length of the CDR3 is 18 residues. TCR beta CDR3 sequences were amplified from RNA transcripts. Researchers ran a first-round RT-PCR on the TCR CDR3 using the HTBI primer set. One entry per CDR3 protein results from TCRdb running MiXCR on the multiplex PCR reads. This table holds 200,000 to 250,000 distinct CDR3 sequences, around 25% found once.

Sample: blood. The chain links TRBV11-2 to TRBJ2-2, with 8 bases matching TRBD2. The TCR was taken from a woman between 40 and 55 years old with Graves' ophthalmopathy. CDR3 nucleotide sequence: TGTGCCAGCAGCTTAGAGGCCTCCGGGGGGGCGAACACCGGGGAGCTGTTTTTT. Amino acid sequence: CASSLEASGGANTGELFF.